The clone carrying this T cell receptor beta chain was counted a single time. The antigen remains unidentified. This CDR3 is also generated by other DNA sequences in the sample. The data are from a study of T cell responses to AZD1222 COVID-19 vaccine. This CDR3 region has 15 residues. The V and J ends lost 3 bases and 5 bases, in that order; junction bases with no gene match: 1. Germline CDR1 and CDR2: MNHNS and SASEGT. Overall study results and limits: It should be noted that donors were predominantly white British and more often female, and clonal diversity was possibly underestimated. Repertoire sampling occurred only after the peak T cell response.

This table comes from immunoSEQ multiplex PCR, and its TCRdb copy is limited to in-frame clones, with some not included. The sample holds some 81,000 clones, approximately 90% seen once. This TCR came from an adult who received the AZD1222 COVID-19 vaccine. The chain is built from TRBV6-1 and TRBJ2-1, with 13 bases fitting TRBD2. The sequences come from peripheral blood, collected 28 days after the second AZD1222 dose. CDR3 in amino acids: CASSEGLAGNNEQFF. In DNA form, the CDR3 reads TGTGCCAGCAGTGAGGGACTAGCGGGGAACAATGAGCAGTTCTTC.